This passage covers 7 T cell receptor beta chains from one sample sequenced in a study of shared clonotypes between healthy human individuals. The protocol was immunoSEQ multiplex PCR, while the TCRdb copy is restricted to in-frame clones and leaves out a portion. The repertoire includes over 2 million clones, approximately 90% of them detected once, and 0.37% sits in the top ten. The sequenced sample consisted of naive CD4+ T cells from PBMCs. As to subset: CD45RA+ positively selected. These TCRs come from a man aged 18 to 29 in good health. Some clones in this sample may be carry-over from other donors' samples.

This rearrangement joins TRBV28 to TRBJ2-1, with D perhaps TRBD2 (6 bases). Germline V gene sequence: CDR1 MDHEN, CDR2 SYDVKM. The CDR3 runs 16 residues. Trimming pared 7 bases from V and 12 bases from J, leaving 28 bases between. The DNA of the CDR3 is TGTGCCAGCACCCAGAATCTTGGGGTTGGAGGGTTCGCGCAGTTCTTC. Its protein is CASTQNLGVGGFAQFF. The variable domain in full, completed from reference TRBV28 and TRBJ2-1, reads DVKVTQSSRYLVKRTGEKVFLECVQDMDHENMFWYRQDPGLGLRLIYFSYDVKMKEKGDIPEGYSVSREKKERFSLILESASTNQTSMYLCASTQNLGVGGFAQFFGPGTRLTVL.

The V call is TRBV28, the J call TRBJ1-2; tentative D call: TRBD1 (5 bases). CDR3 size: 14 residues. Per germline, CDR1 MDHEN and CDR2 SYDVKM. V lost 4 bases to trimming and J lost 5 bases, with 14 bases between them. This CDR3 reads CASSSDRPYYGYTF. The CDR3 coding sequence is TGTGCCAGCAGTTCTGACAGACCATATTATGGCTACACCTTC.

This CDR3 is CASPGRYEQYF. The CDR3 nucleotides read TGTGCCAGCCCGGGACGATACGAGCAGTACTTC. The V gene is TRBV6-5, the J gene TRBJ2-7, with D perhaps given as TRBD1 or TRBD2 (5 bases each). Germline CDR1 and CDR2: MNHEY and SVGAGI. V lost 8 bases and J lost 4, with 9 bases in between. The CDR3 sequence is 11 residues long.

This clone was observed a few times. Other DNA variants within this sample encode the same CDR3. The CDR3 DNA reads as TGTGCCAGCAGCTTAGCGTTGGCTGAAGCTTTCTTT. Its translation: CASSLALAEAFF. The chain couples TRBV7-9 to TRBJ1-1; no clear D gene. The germline V gene has CDR1 SEHNR and CDR2 FQNEAQ (reference sequence). The germline V and J ends were trimmed by 0 bases and 6 bases, with 5 bases remaining between them. CDR3 length equals 12 residues.

The V call is TRBV7-2, the J call TRBJ1-3; a weak D match, TRBD1 (6 bases). CDR3 size: 15 residues. Germline-derived CDR1 and CDR2 are SGHTA and FQGNSA. Trimming removed 4 bases from V and 4 bases from J, with 14 bases in between. In DNA form, the CDR3 reads TGTGCCAGCAGCTCACAGGGAGGGACGGGAAACACCATATATTTT. As protein: CASSSQGGTGNTIYF.

The rearrangement joins TRBV11-3 to TRBJ2-1; 15 nucleotides agree with TRBD2. The J segment lost 7 bases and the V segment lost 5 bases, leaving 9 bases of the junction unmatched. This CDR3 spans 17 amino acids. Germline loops: CDR1 SGHNT, CDR2 YENEEA. CDR3 residues: CASSVRTSGRALNEQFF. For the CDR3, the DNA is TGTGCCAGCAGCGTCCGGACTAGCGGGAGGGCCTTGAATGAGCAGTTCTTC.

This clone has more than one count but fewer than ten. The chain combines TRBV5-6 with TRBJ1-1, with D uncertain. Germline CDR1 is SGHDT and CDR2 is YYEEEE. Trimming removed 1 base at V and 11 bases at J, with 9 bases between. The CDR3 length is 11 residues. DNA for the CDR3: TGTGCCAGCAGCTTGAGGAATGGTGCTTTCTTT. It specifies CASSLRNGAFF.